Listed here is a single T cell receptor beta chain. These data come from a study of blood T cell repertoires in COVID-19. There are 14 residues in the CDR3. V was cut by 1 base and J by 8 bases, with 12 bases left in between. In germline, CDR1 is LNHDA, CDR2 SQIVND (reference sequence). Here immunoSEQ multiplex PCR was the method, and the copy in TCRdb shows in-frame clones only, minus some. The table has 52,000 or so clones, 75% to 80% seen once. The receptor's source is a middle-aged man with active or convalescent COVID-19. The V call is TRBV19, the J call TRBJ2-1, with D tentatively TRBD2 (5 bases). The sample taken for sequencing was peripheral blood. CDR3 sequence reads: CASSIVYGVDEQFF. In DNA form, the CDR3 reads TGTGCCAGTAGTATAGTTTACGGGGTAGATGAGCAGTTCTTC.